These 6 T cell receptor beta chains were sequenced from one sample in a study of T cells in Graves' hyperthyroidism and ophthalmopathy. Amplification of TCR beta CDR3 regions used RNA as the template. TCR CDR3 underwent first-round RT-PCR with the HTBI primer set. TCRdb passed the multiplex PCR reads through MiXCR, listing each CDR3 protein once. Found here are 300,000 to 450,000 distinct CDR3 sequences, roughly 12% of them singletons; the top ten hold under 25%. The sequencing sample was made of blood. The receptors were sampled from a man aged 25-45 years with Graves' hyperthyroidism that later progressed to Graves' ophthalmopathy.

This clonotype appeared a few times. The rearrangement links TRBV4-1 to TRBJ1-1; D gene uncertain. Germline V gene data show CDR1 as MGHRA and CDR2 as YSYEKL. The CDR3 length is 13 residues. V was pared by 1 base and J by 8 bases, with 11 bases between. The CDR3 DNA is TGCGCCAGCAGCCAAGTTCCGGCGATCGAAGCTTTCTTT. Translation: CASSQVPAIEAFF.

On this clonotype itself: This may stem from a read error, because a much larger clone lies one nucleotide away. V is TRBV6-2 or TRBV6-3 and J is TRBJ2-2; D may match TRBD1 or TRBD2 (6 bases each). This CDR3 has 14 amino acids. V shed 10 bases and J shed 1 base, with 13 bases lying between them. From germline, CDR1 is MNHEY and CDR2 SVGEGT. DNA for the CDR3: TGTGCCAACAGGGACTTCCAGAACACCGGGGAGCTGTTTTTT. Translated, it gives CANRDFQNTGELFF.

V is TRBV12-3 or TRBV12-4 and J is TRBJ1-1; the D is unclear. This CDR3 contains 13 residues. The V gene lost 2 bases and the J gene lost 5 bases, with 9 bases spanning the gap. CDR3 protein: CASSLPGFTEAFF. The DNA of the CDR3 is TGTGCCAGCAGTTTACCGGGGTTTACTGAAGCTTTCTTT.

The sample holds many counts of this clonotype. The V call is TRBV7-9, the J call TRBJ2-3, with TRBD2 matching 7 bases. The CDR3 is 16 residues long. J gave up 1 base and V 1 base, and 5 bases lay outside the gene matches. Germline CDR1 reads SEHNR; CDR2 reads FQNEAQ (reference sequence). The CDR3 is CASSLGSLAGTDTQYF. The CDR3 DNA reads as TGTGCCAGCAGCTTAGGTTCTCTAGCGGGCACAGATACGCAGTATTTT.

A few counts support this clonotype. An end of the junction differs from the germline gene, which may be a read error. CDR3 DNA: TGTGCCGGCTCGCTACAGGGGACCTATAATTCACCCCTCCACTTT. It yields the protein CAGSLQGTYNSPLHF. The chain couples TRBV18 to TRBJ1-6, with 7 bases identical to TRBD1. Germline V gene lookup returns CDR1 KGHSH and CDR2 LQKENI. This CDR3 has 15 amino acids.

This clonotype was seen only a few times. As DNA, the CDR3 is TGTGCCAGCAGCAACGGGGCAAAGCGGACAGGGGTGGACTACGAGCAGTACTTC. This gives the protein CASSNGAKRTGVDYEQYF. This chain uses TRBV11-2 with TRBJ2-7; 9 positions agree with TRBD1. The CDR3 sequence is 18 residues long. The J segment lost 3 bases and the V segment lost 5 bases, leaving 17 bases of the junction unmatched. CDR1 is SGHAT and CDR2 is FQNNGV in the germline V gene.